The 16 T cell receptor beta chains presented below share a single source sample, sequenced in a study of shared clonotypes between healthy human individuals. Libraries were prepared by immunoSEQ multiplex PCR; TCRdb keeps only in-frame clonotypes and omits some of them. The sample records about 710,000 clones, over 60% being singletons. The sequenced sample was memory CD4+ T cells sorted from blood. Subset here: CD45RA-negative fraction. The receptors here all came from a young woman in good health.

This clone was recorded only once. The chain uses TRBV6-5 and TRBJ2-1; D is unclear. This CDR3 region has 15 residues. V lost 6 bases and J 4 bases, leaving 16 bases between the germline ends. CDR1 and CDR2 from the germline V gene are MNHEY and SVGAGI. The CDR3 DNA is TGTGCCAGCAGGAATAGCCGGATACTGTACAATGAGCAGTTCTTC. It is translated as CASRNSRILYNEQFF.

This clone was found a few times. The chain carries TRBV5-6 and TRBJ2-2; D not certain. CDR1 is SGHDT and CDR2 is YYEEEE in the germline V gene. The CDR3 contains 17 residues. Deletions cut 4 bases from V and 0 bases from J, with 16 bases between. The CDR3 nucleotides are TGTGCCAGCAGCACGCTAGGACGCACAGCGAACACCGGGGAGCTGTTTTTT. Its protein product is CASSTLGRTANTGELFF.

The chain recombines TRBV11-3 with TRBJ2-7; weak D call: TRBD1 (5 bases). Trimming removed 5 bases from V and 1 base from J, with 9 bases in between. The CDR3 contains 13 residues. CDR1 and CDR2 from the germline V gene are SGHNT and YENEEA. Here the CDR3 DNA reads TGTGCCAGCAGCCGCCAGGGATCCTACGAGCAGTACTTC. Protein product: CASSRQGSYEQYF.

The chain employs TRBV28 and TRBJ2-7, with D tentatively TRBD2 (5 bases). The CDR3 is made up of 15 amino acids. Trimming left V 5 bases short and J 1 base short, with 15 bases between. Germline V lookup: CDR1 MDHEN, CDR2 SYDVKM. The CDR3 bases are TGTGCCAGCAGTCCGCCGGGGAGACCGTCCTACGAGCAGTACTTC. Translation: CASSPPGRPSYEQYF.

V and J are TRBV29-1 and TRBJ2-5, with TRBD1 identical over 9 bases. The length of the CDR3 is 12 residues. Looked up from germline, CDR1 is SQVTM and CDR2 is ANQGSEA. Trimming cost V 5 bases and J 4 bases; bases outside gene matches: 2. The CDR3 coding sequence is TGCAGCGTTCTGGGACAGGGAGAGACCCAGTACTTC. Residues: CSVLGQGETQYF. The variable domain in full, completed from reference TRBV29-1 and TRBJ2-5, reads SAVISQKPSRDICQRGTSLTIQCQVDSQVTMMFWYRQQPGQSLTLIATANQGSEATYESGFVIDKFPISRPNLTFSTLTVSNMSPEDSSIYLCSVLGQGETQYFGPGTRLLVL.

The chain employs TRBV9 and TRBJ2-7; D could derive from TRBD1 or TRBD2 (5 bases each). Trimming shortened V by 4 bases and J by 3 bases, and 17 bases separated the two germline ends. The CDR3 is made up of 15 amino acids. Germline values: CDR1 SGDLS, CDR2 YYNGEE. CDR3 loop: CASSSTGTNFYEQYF. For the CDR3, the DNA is TGTGCCAGCAGCTCCACCGGGACCAATTTCTACGAGCAGTACTTC.

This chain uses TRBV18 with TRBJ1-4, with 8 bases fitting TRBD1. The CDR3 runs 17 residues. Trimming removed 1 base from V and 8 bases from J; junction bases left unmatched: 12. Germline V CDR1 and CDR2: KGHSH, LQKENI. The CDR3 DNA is TGTGCCAGCTCACCACTATTGACCGGGACAGGAAGGGAAAAACTGTTTTTT. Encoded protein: CASSPLLTGTGREKLFF.

In DNA, the CDR3 is TGTGCCAGCAGCCCTCCGTTTAGGTCTTCCAATGAGCAGTTCTTC. Its protein is CASSPPFRSSNEQFF. The rearrangement uses TRBV7-9 and TRBJ2-1; no clear D. Germline V CDR1 and CDR2: SEHNR, FQNEAQ (reference sequence). Trimming removed 5 bases at V and 6 bases at J, with 17 bases between. This CDR3 has 15 amino acids.

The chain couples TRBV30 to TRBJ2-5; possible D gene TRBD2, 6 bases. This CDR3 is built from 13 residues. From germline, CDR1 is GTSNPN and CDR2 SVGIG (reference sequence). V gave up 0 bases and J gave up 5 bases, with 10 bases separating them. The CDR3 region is CAWSVPGAETQYF. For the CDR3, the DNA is TGTGCCTGGAGTGTACCGGGAGCGGAGACCCAGTACTTC.

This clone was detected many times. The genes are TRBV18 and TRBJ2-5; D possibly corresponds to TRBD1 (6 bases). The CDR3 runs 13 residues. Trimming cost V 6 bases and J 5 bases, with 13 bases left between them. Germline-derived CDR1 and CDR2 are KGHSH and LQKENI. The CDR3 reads CASSSQGSETQYF. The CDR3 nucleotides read TGTGCCAGCTCGTCACAGGGATCTGAGACCCAGTACTTC. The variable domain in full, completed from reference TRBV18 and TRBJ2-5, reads NAGVMQNPRHLVRRRGQEARLRCSPMKGHSHVYWYRQLPEEGLKFMVYLQKENIIDESGMPKERFSAEFPKEGPSILRIQQVVRGDSAAYFCASSSQGSETQYFGPGTRLLVL.

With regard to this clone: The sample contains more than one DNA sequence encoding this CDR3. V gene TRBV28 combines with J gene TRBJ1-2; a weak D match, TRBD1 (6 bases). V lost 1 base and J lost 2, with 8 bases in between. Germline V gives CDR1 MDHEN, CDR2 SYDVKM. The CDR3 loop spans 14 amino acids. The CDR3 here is CASSLSRGNYGYTF. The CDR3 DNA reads TGTGCCAGCAGTTTATCGAGGGGGAACTATGGCTACACCTTC.

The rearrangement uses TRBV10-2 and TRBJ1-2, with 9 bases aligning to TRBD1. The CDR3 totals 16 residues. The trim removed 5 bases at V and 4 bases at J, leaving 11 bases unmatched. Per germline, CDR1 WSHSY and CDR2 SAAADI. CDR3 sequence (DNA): TGCGCCAGCAGTCAAGGGGGACAGGGCTCAGGCTATGGCTACACCTTC. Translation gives CASSQGGQGSGYGYTF.

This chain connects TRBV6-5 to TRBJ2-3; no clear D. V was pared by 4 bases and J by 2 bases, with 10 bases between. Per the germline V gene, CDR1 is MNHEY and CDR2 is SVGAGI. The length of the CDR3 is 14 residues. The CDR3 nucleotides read TGTGCCAGCAGTTTAGGAGAGTACACAGATACGCAGTATTTT. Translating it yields CASSLGEYTDTQYF.

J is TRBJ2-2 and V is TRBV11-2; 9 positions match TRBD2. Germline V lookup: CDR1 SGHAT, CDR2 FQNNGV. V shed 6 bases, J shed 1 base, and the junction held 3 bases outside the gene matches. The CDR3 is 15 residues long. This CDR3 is CASRFSGGNTGELFF. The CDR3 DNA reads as TGTGCCAGCAGATTTAGCGGGGGGAACACCGGGGAGCTGTTTTTT.

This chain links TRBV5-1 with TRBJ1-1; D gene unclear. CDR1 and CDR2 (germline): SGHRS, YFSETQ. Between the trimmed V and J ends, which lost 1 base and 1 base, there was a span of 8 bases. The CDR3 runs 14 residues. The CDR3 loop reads CASSLRPPNTEAFF. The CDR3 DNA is TGCGCCAGCAGCTTGCGACCACCGAACACTGAAGCTTTCTTT.

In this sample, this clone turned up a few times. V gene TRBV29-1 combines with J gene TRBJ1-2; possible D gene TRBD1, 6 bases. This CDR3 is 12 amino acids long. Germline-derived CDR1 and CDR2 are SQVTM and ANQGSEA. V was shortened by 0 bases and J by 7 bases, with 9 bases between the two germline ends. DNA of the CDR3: TGCAGCGTTGAAGAGGGGGCCGGTGGCTACACCTTC. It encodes CSVEEGAGGYTF.